The source of this TCR beta chain is a study of tumor-infiltrating lymphocytes in primary liver carcinoma. Looking at the study overall: Donors had hepatocellular carcinoma or combined HCC and intrahepatic cholangiocarcinoma. General study findings and limits: Blood had a significantly lower top-250-clone fraction than tumors did (p = 0.039).

A primer in the constant region served to generate TCR beta cDNA from roughly 550 ng of total RNA. Slightly modified ARM-PCR, run as three nested multiplex PCR rounds, produced the TCR beta libraries. Both of the initial two PCR rounds ran for approximately 11 cycles and employed TRBV1-TRBV30 forward primers alongside a C-beta reverse primer. TCRdb analysed the multiplex PCR reads with MiXCR anew, one entry per CDR3 protein. Among over 100,000 distinct CDR3 sequences listed, around 70% were seen once. In this sample, this clonotype is medium-sized (0.01 to 0.1%). Antigen: not known. Germline CDR1 MGHRA, CDR2 YSYEKL. This CDR3 comprises 16 residues. V was shortened by 0 bases and J by 2 bases, with 14 bases between the two germline ends. The study co-extracted DNA and RNA from about 19-30 mg of unsorted bulk tissue.

This sequence joins TRBV4-1 and TRBJ2-7; D not certain. This clonotype was sampled from a woman aged 55-69 years with primary liver carcinoma and hepatitis B virus infection. The sample comprised tumor-adjacent normal liver tissue. The CDR3 DNA is TGCGCCAGCAGCCAAGACGCGTACGGAGATACCTACGAGCAGTACTTC. The encoded protein is CASSQDAYGDTYEQYF.